The 28 T cell receptor beta chains presented below share a single source sample, sequenced in a study of cytomegalovirus exposure and HLA in healthy donors (dated by TCRdb to 2017 to 2019). Library method: the immunoSEQ multiplex PCR assay. For the multiplex PCR, a mixture combining 60 forward primers for TCR Vbeta segments and 13 reverse primers for TCR Jbeta segments was used. TCRdb took this table from immuneACCESS and kept in-frame rearrangements with V and J called. Such tables lack part of the clones; where checked against another copy, unresolved V genes explain under half of the gap, and the rest is unexplained. In this sample the table shows 43,000 or so clones, around two thirds of which occur a single time. Roughly 8.9% of the sample goes to the ten largest clones. The specimen was PBMCs. Receptors originate from a human donor in good health.

The chain has TRBV29-1 and TRBJ2-1, with TRBD2 matching over 10 bases. This CDR3 spans 13 amino acids. CDR1 is SQVTM and CDR2 is ANQGSEA in the germline V gene. V gave up 4 bases and J gave up 4 bases; unmatched junction bases: 1. CDR3 loop: CSVATSGYNEQFF. The CDR3 DNA follows: TGCAGCGTTGCGACTAGCGGGTACAATGAGCAGTTCTTC.

This chain links TRBV13 with TRBJ1-4; D possibly corresponds to TRBD1 (5 bases). The length of the CDR3 is 14 residues. Trimming cost V 4 bases and J 7 bases, with 13 bases left between them. Germline CDR1 PRHDT, CDR2 FYEKMQ (reference sequence). The CDR3 DNA sequence: TGTGCCAGCAGCTCGGCCGGGACTCCTGAAAAACTGTTTTTT. This translates into CASSSAGTPEKLFF.

V gene TRBV15 combines with J gene TRBJ1-2; D may be TRBD1 (6 bases). Germline CDR1 LNHNV, CDR2 YYDKDF (reference sequence). The CDR3 is made up of 14 amino acids. V was clipped by 1 base and J by 4 bases, with 10 bases between them. For the CDR3, the DNA is TGTGCCACCAGCAGAGGGACAGATATCTATGGCTACACCTTC. The encoded protein is CATSRGTDIYGYTF.

This chain uses TRBV10-3 with TRBJ2-1; 9 positions match TRBD1. V lost 10 bases to trimming and J lost 6 bases; unmatched junction nucleotides: 19. The CDR3 has 17 residues. Germline CDR1 reads ENHRY; CDR2 reads SYGVKD. CDR3 sequence: CATQGMAGTGFSNEQFF. The DNA for the CDR3 is TGTGCCACCCAAGGGATGGCCGGGACAGGGTTTTCCAATGAGCAGTTCTTC.

The chain's CDR3 is CASSLGRDEQYF. In DNA form, the CDR3 reads TGTGCCAGCAGCTTGGGGAGAGACGAGCAGTACTTC. This rearrangement joins TRBV5-6 to TRBJ2-7; D call uncertain. The germline V and J ends were trimmed by 0 bases and 5 bases, with 6 bases remaining between them. The CDR3 extends over 12 amino acids. Germline CDR1 reads SGHDT; CDR2 reads YYEEEE.

The gene calls are TRBV21-1 and TRBJ2-1; whether TRBD2, the table's D call, matches the DNA was not checked. TRBV21-1 is a pseudogene segment. The CDR3 has 16 residues. CDR3 loop: CASSKVVRVRRNEQFF. DNA of the CDR3: TGTGCCAGCAGCAAAGTGGTGCGGGTTCGGAGGAATGAGCAGTTCTTC.

The J gene is TRBJ2-5, the V gene TRBV15, with D possibly being TRBD2 (6 bases). Per the germline V gene, CDR1 is LNHNV and CDR2 is YYDKDF (reference sequence). Trimming removed 7 bases at V and 5 bases at J, with 20 bases between. The CDR3 covers 15 residues. The CDR3 loop is CATTPDSREWETQYF. CDR3 bases: TGTGCCACCACCCCTGACTCGCGGGAATGGGAGACCCAGTACTTC.

In this sample, this clone turned up a few times. The gene calls are TRBV7-2 and TRBJ1-5, with TRBD1 as a possible D gene (5 bases). There are 13 residues in the CDR3. V lost 5 bases and J lost 4, with 9 bases in between. Germline V gene lookup returns CDR1 SGHTA and CDR2 FQGNSA. CDR3 region: CASSQTVNQPQHF. DNA for the CDR3: TGTGCCAGCAGCCAGACAGTAAATCAGCCCCAGCATTTT.

The chain is built from TRBV7-6 and TRBJ2-7, with D tentatively TRBD1 (5 bases). V lost 4 bases and J 4 bases, leaving 11 bases between the germline ends. Germline values: CDR1 SGHVS, CDR2 FNYEAQ. The CDR3 runs to 13 residues. CDR3 bases: TGTGCCAGCAGCTCTCGGACACATTACGAGCAGTACTTC. This encodes CASSSRTHYEQYF.

This clone has just one count. This chain links TRBV6-6 with TRBJ1-2; D may be TRBD1 (5 bases). The CDR3 sequence is 14 residues long. The V gene lost 5 bases and the J gene lost 3 bases, with 13 bases spanning the gap. The germline gives CDR1 MNHNY, CDR2 SVGAGI (reference sequence). The CDR3 protein is CASSTATGDYGYTF. In DNA, the CDR3 is TGTGCCAGCAGTACCGCTACAGGTGACTATGGCTACACCTTC.

The V gene is TRBV5-8, the J gene TRBJ1-2, with 7 positions matching TRBD1. V lost 1 base, J lost 4 bases, and 7 bases stayed unmatched. The CDR3 is 15 residues long. Per the germline V gene, CDR1 is SGHTS and CDR2 is YDEGEE. Written as DNA, the CDR3 is TGTGCCAGCAGCTTGTTTGGACAGGTGATCTATGGCTACACCTTC. Its protein is CASSLFGQVIYGYTF. The full variable domain, completed using reference TRBV5-8 and TRBJ1-2, is EAGVTQSPTHLIKTRGQQATLRCSPISGHTSVYWYQQALGLGLQFLLWYDEGEERNRGNFPPRFSGRQFPNYSSELNVNALELEDSALYLCASSLFGQVIYGYTFGSGTRLTVV.

The chain couples TRBV15 to TRBJ2-3; no reliable D call. V lost 1 base and J lost 2, with 7 bases in between. The CDR3 loop spans 14 amino acids. The germline V gene encodes CDR1 LNHNV and CDR2 YYDKDF (reference sequence). CDR3 coding DNA: TGTGCCACCAGCAGAGGTCTTTACACAGATACGCAGTATTTT. Residues: CATSRGLYTDTQYF.

In DNA form, the CDR3 reads TGTGCCAGCAGCCAGGGGCCGGGAACCGGTGGCTACACCTTC. Amino acids: CASSQGPGTGGYTF. The chain is built from TRBV7-3 and TRBJ1-2; D perhaps matches TRBD1 (6 bases). Germline CDR1 is SGHTA and CDR2 is FQGTGA. The CDR3 contains 14 residues. V was shortened by 5 bases and J by 7 bases, with 17 bases between the two germline ends.

V and J are TRBV4-2 and TRBJ2-1; 10 bases align to TRBD1. Germline loops: CDR1 LGHNA, CDR2 YNFKEQ. The ends lost 4 bases at V and 5 bases at J; junction bases unmatched: 11. CDR3 size: 17 residues. For the CDR3, the DNA is TGTGCCAGCAGCCGTAAGTTGGGACAGGGGATAAACAATGAGCAGTTCTTC. Encoded protein: CASSRKLGQGINNEQFF.

V gene TRBV2 combines with J gene TRBJ1-1; D gene uncertain. Trimming shortened V by 0 bases and J by 7 bases, and 9 bases separated the two germline ends. This CDR3 is built from 13 residues. Germline-derived CDR1 and CDR2 are SNHLY and FYNNEI. The CDR3 coding sequence is TGTGCCAGCAGTGAAGCGGGTTGGAGTGAAGCTTTCTTT. Translating it yields CASSEAGWSEAFF.

A few counts support this clone. This same CDR3 is encoded by further DNA sequences in the sample. The chain recombines TRBV11-2 with TRBJ1-5, with 9 bases identical to TRBD1. V shed 4 bases and J 0 bases; nucleotides not matched to a gene: 10. Per the germline V gene, CDR1 is SGHAT and CDR2 is FQNNGV. CDR3 length equals 18 residues. As DNA, the CDR3 is TGTGCCAGCAGCTCCCAGGAGGGACAGGGACTTAGCAATCAGCCCCAGCATTTT. Amino acid sequence: CASSSQEGQGLSNQPQHF.

The V call is TRBV10-2, the J call TRBJ1-4; 10 bases match TRBD1. Germline lookup yields CDR1 WSHSY and CDR2 SAAADI. V trimming: 7 bases; J trimming: 5 bases; junction bases outside the gene matches: 4. The CDR3 has 14 residues. Here the CDR3 DNA reads TGCGCCAGCACCCGGACAGGGGGGAATGAAAAACTGTTTTTT. Amino acid sequence: CASTRTGGNEKLFF.

The gene calls are TRBV4-3 and TRBJ1-5, with unresolved D. There are 13 residues in the CDR3. CDR1 LGHNA and CDR2 YSLEER come from the germline V gene. Trimming cost V 1 base and J 9 bases, with 10 bases left between them. The CDR3 region is CASSQGPGWPQHF. Here the CDR3 DNA reads TGCGCCAGCAGCCAAGGGCCGGGGTGGCCCCAGCATTTT.

V gene TRBV10-3 combines with J gene TRBJ2-7; perhaps TRBD2 as D (5 bases). Trimming cost V 4 bases and J 3 bases, with 16 bases left between them. Germline V gene lookup returns CDR1 ENHRY and CDR2 SYGVKD. CDR3 size: 15 residues. CDR3 nucleotides: TGTGCCATCAGTGCCTCGACGCGGGTAAACTACGAGCAGTACTTC. Protein product: CAISASTRVNYEQYF.

The genes are TRBV11-2 and TRBJ1-2, with TRBD1 identical over 7 bases. Germline V gene lookup returns CDR1 SGHAT and CDR2 FQNNGV. V was pared by 5 bases and J by 5 bases, with 11 bases of the junction left unmatched. This CDR3 spans 15 amino acids. The CDR3 DNA sequence: TGTGCCAGCAGCAGAGGGGGCGCGGATCCGTATGGCTACACCTTC. Residues: CASSRGGADPYGYTF.

The CDR3 DNA sequence: TGTGCCAGCAGCTTCTCCGGGACAGGCTATCCGGGGCAGTACTTC. The encoded protein is CASSFSGTGYPGQYF. This chain joins TRBV7-9 and TRBJ2-7, with 8 nucleotides matching TRBD1. The CDR3 totals 15 residues. Germline values: CDR1 SEHNR, CDR2 FQNEAQ (reference sequence). Trimming cost V 3 bases and J 9 bases; bases outside gene matches: 13.

The chain carries TRBV2 and TRBJ1-6, with no clear D. The CDR3 covers 14 residues. The V gene's germline CDR1 is SNHLY and CDR2 FYNNEI. V dropped 5 bases and J dropped 7 bases, with 12 bases sitting between them. The CDR3 bases are TGTGCCAGCAGTTACCACAAACCCAATTCACCCCTCCACTTT. Protein: CASSYHKPNSPLHF.

This clone has only a few counts. The chain joins TRBV10-1 to TRBJ2-3; a possible D gene is TRBD2 (6 bases). Trimming removed 8 bases from V and 2 bases from J, with 11 bases in between. Germline-derived CDR1 and CDR2 are WNHNN and SYGVQD (reference sequence). CDR3 length: 13 residues. CDR3 residues: CASFGTFTDTQYF. The DNA of the CDR3 is TGCGCCAGCTTCGGGACTTTCACAGATACGCAGTATTTT.

This clone was picked up a small number of times. The gene calls are TRBV4-2 and TRBJ2-1; TRBD2 matches 11 bases. V dropped 1 base and J dropped 8; count of bases not matched to a gene: 10. The CDR3 length is 17 residues. Germline CDR1 LGHNA, CDR2 YNFKEQ. The CDR3 bases are TGTGCCAGCAGCCAAGCATACCTAGCGGGGGGCTTCCATGAGCAGTTCTTC. As protein: CASSQAYLAGGFHEQFF.

V is TRBV10-1 and J is TRBJ2-3, with TRBD2 as a possible D gene (6 bases). This CDR3 region has 15 residues. V lost 0 bases and J lost 7, with 14 bases in between. CDR1 and CDR2 (germline): WNHNN, SYGVQD (reference sequence). DNA of the CDR3: TGCGCCAGCAGTGAGTCCGATAGGAGGGTAAATACGCAGTATTTT. This gives the protein CASSESDRRVNTQYF.

The J gene is TRBJ1-4, the V gene TRBV7-9; the D gene is possibly TRBD1 (6 bases). CDR1 SEHNR and CDR2 FQNEAQ come from the germline V gene (reference sequence). CDR3 size: 17 residues. V gave up 5 bases and J gave up 4 bases, with 20 bases separating them. CDR3 protein: CASSIGQNPVGNEKLFF. DNA of the CDR3: TGTGCCAGCAGCATCGGACAGAACCCGGTTGGTAATGAAAAACTGTTTTTT. Looking up the rest from reference TRBV7-9 and TRBJ1-4 gives the full variable domain: DTGVSQNPRHKITKRGQNVTFRCDPISEHNRLYWYRQTLGQGPEFLTYFQNEAQLEKSRLLSDRFSAERPKGSFSTLEIQRTEQGDSAMYLCASSIGQNPVGNEKLFFGSGTQLSVL.

The sample holds a few counts of this clone. The V call is TRBV2, the J call TRBJ1-2; D perhaps matches TRBD1 (5 bases). The CDR3 is 14 amino acids. The V end was cut by 6 bases, the J end by 1 base, with 12 bases between. Germline-derived CDR1 and CDR2 are SNHLY and FYNNEI. The CDR3 spells CASRQTGGNYGYTF. The CDR3 coding sequence is TGTGCCAGCAGGCAGACGGGGGGTAACTATGGCTACACCTTC.

There are a few counts of this clone. V gene TRBV6-1 combines with J gene TRBJ1-1; TRBD1 matches 8 bases. With V trimmed by 4 bases and J by 4 bases, 2 bases remained unmatched. The CDR3 covers 13 residues. CDR1 and CDR2 (germline): MNHNS, SASEGT. The CDR3 protein is CASSATGGTEAFF. CDR3 DNA sequence: TGTGCCAGCAGTGCAACAGGGGGCACTGAAGCTTTCTTT.